This entry concerns a single T cell receptor beta chain. Its antigen is not known. TCRdb used MiXCR to reprocess the reads, holding one entry per CDR3 protein. The repertoire holds approximately 1,000,000 distinct CDR3 sequences, roughly 30% seen once, with about an eighth in the top ten. The CDR3 is made up of 16 amino acids. The V gene's germline CDR1 is ENHRY and CDR2 SYGVKD. Trimming took 0 bases from V and 0 from J, leaving 9 bases between them. The sample is drawn from a study of T cell repertoires in cytomegalovirus infection. Across the study: Evidence of both CMV infection and a matching HLA type came from public TCR beta signatures.

The chain employs TRBV10-3 and TRBJ1-5, with unresolved D. This receptor was obtained from a human donor in good health (CMV status not recorded). Some clones in this sample may be carry-over from other donors' samples. The sequencing used cultured CD8+ T cells from PBMCs, collected from culture after CMV antigen stimulation. In nucleotides, the CDR3 is TGTGCCATCAGTGAGTCGGTGGCATATAGCAATCAGCCCCAGCATTTT. This codes for CAISESVAYSNQPQHF.